Reported below is one T cell receptor beta chain. What it binds is not known. Other nucleotide sequences from this sample produce the same CDR3. The entry originates in a study of T cell responses to AZD1222 COVID-19 vaccine. Sequencing used immunoSEQ multiplex PCR; TCRdb keeps in-frame clones, though not all of them. Of 200,000 to 250,000 clones in the sample, approximately 94% are singletons; the top ten hold approximately 1%. Findings of the study overall: Females made up more of the donors, who were largely white British, and clonal diversity may have come out too low. When two AZD1222 doses had been given, Spike-specific TCR breadth and depth rose. Reports say nearly half of spike-specific TCRs go after unmutated variant regions. The study sampled repertoires only after the peak T cell response.

The sample here was peripheral blood, taken on day 0 of MenACWY control vaccination. This TCR was recovered from an adult in good health.

CDR3 in DNA: TGTGCCAGTAGTAGTGACAGGGCGGTTAATTCACCCCTCCACTTT. Amino acid sequence: CASSSDRAVNSPLHF. The J gene is TRBJ1-6, the V gene TRBV19; 7 nucleotides line up with TRBD1. CDR1 is LNHDA, CDR2 SQIVND, per germline (reference sequence). The V and J ends lost 4 bases and 6 bases, in that order; junction bases with no gene match: 6. This CDR3 is built from 15 residues.